This T cell receptor (beta chain) was identified during a study of radiation and T cells in renal cell carcinoma. Time point defined: blood 2 weeks post-SBRT. The treatment denotes: 15 Gy SBRT to primary tumor, nephrectomy 4 weeks later. From germline, CDR1 is LNHNV and CDR2 YYDKDF (reference sequence). The CDR3 has 14 residues. Between the trimmed V and J ends, which lost 0 bases and 7 bases, there was a span of 12 bases. Profiling relied on immunoSEQ multiplex PCR, and the TCRdb table lists in-frame clones only, not all of them. The table shows some 120,000 clones, with 80% to 90% occurring only once.

This receptor was taken from a woman aged 55-70 years with renal cell carcinoma. The chain combines TRBV15 with TRBJ1-2; perhaps TRBD1 as D (6 bases). This sample comprised blood, obtained from a patient whose treatment included radiotherapy and nephrectomy. In DNA, the CDR3 is TGTGCCACCAGCAGAGATACACAGGGTCGTGGCTACACCTTC. Its protein is CATSRDTQGRGYTF.